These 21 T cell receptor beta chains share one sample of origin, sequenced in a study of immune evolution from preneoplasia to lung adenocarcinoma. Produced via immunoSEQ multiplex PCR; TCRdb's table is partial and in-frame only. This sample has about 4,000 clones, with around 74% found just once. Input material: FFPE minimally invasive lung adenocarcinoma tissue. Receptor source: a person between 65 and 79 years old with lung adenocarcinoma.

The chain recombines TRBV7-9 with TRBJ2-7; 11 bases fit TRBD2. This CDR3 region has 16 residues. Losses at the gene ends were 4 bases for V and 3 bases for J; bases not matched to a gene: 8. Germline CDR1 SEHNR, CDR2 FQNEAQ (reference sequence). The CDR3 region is CASSSTSGNGYYEQYF. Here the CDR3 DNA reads TGTGCCAGCAGCTCGACTAGCGGGAATGGATACTACGAGCAGTACTTC. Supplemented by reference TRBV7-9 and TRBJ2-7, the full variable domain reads DTGVSQNPRHKITKRGQNVTFRCDPISEHNRLYWYRQTLGQGPEFLTYFQNEAQLEKSRLLSDRFSAERPKGSFSTLEIQRTEQGDSAMYLCASSSTSGNGYYEQYFGPGTRLTVT.

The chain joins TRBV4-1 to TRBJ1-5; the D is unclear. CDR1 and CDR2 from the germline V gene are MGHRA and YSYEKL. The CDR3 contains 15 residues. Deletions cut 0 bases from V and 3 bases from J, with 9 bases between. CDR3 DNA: TGCGCCAGCAGCCAAGAAACGTCAGTCAATCAGCCCCAGCATTTT. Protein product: CASSQETSVNQPQHF.

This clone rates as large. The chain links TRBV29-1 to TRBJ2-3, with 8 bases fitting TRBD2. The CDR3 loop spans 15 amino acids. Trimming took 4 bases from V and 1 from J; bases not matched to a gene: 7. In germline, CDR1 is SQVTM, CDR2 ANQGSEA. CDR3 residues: CSVVDREGGTDTQYF. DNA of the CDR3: TGCAGCGTTGTAGATCGGGAGGGTGGCACAGATACGCAGTATTTT.

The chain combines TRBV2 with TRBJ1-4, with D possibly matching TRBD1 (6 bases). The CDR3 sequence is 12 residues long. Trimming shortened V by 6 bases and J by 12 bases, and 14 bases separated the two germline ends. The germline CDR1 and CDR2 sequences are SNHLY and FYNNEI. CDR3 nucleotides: TGTGCCAGCAGAGATTTAGGGGGAGAACTGTTTTTT. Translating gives CASRDLGGELFF.

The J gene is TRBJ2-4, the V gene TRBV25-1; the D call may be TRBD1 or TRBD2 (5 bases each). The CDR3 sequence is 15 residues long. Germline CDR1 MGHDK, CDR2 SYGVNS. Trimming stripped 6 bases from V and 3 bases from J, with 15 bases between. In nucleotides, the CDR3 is TGTGCCAGCAGCTCCGAGGTGGGGGACAAAAACATTCAGTACTTC. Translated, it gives CASSSEVGDKNIQYF.

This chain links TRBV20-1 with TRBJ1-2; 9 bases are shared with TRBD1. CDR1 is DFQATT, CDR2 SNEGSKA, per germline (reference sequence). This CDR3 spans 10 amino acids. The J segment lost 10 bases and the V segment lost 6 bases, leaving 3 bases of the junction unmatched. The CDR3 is CSADRGYYTF. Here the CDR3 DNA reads TGCAGTGCAGACAGGGGGTACTACACCTTC.

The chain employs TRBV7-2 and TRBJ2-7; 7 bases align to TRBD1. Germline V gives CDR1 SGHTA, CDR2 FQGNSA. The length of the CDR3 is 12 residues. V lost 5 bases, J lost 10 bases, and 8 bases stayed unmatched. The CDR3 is CASSPGQVGQYF. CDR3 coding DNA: TGTGCCAGCAGCCCTGGACAGGTGGGACAGTACTTC.

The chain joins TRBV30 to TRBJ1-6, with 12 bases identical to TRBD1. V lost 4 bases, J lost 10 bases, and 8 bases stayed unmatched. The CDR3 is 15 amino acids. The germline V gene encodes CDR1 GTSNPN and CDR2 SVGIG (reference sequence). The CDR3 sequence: CAWTPRDRGLSPLHF. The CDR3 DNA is TGTGCCTGGACCCCCCGGGACAGGGGGCTCTCACCCCTCCACTTT. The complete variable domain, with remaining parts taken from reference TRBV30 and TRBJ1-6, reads SQTIHQWPATLVQPVGSPLSLECTVEGTSNPNLYWYRQAAGRGLQLLFYSVGIGQISSEVPQNLSASRPQDRQFILSSKKLLLSDSGFYLCAWTPRDRGLSPLHFGNGTRLTVT.

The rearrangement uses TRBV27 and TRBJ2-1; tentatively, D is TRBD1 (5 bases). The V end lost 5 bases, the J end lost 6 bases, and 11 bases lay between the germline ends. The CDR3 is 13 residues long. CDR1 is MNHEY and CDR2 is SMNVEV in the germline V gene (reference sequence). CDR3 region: CASSETGPNEQFF. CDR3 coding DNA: TGTGCCAGCAGTGAAACAGGCCCCAATGAGCAGTTCTTC.

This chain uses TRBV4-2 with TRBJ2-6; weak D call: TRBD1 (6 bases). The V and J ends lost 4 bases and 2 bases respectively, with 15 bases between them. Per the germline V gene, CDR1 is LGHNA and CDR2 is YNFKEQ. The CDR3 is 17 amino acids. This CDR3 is CASSRTPTGPGANVLTF. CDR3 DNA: TGTGCCAGCAGCCGAACGCCCACAGGGCCTGGGGCCAACGTCCTGACTTTC.

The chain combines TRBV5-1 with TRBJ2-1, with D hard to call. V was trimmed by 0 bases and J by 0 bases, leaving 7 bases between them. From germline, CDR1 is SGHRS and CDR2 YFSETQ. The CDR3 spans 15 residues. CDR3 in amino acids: CASSLEWGSYNEQFF. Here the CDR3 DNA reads TGCGCCAGCAGCTTGGAGTGGGGCTCCTACAATGAGCAGTTCTTC.

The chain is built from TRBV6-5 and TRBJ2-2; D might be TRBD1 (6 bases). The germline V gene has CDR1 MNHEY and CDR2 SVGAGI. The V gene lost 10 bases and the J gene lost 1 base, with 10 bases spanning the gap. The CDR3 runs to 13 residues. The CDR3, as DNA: TGTGCCACCGCGACAGGGAACACCGGGGAGCTGTTTTTT. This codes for CATATGNTGELFF.

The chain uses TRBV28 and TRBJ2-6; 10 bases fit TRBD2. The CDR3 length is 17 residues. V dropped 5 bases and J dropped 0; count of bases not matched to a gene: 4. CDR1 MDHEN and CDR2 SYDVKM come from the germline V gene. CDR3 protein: CASSPPSGSSGANVLTF. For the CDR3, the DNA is TGTGCCAGCAGTCCCCCTAGCGGGAGCTCTGGGGCCAACGTCCTGACTTTC. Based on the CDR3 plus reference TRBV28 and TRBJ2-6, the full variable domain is DVKVTQSSRYLVKRTGEKVFLECVQDMDHENMFWYRQDPGLGLRLIYFSYDVKMKEKGDIPEGYSVSREKKERFSLILESASTNQTSMYLCASSPPSGSSGANVLTFGAGSRLTVL.

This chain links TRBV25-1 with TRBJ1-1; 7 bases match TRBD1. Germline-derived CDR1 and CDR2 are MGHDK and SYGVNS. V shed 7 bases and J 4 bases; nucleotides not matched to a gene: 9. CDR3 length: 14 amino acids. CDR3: CASTEDRVATEAFF. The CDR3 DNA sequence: TGTGCCAGCACCGAAGACAGGGTGGCCACTGAAGCTTTCTTT.

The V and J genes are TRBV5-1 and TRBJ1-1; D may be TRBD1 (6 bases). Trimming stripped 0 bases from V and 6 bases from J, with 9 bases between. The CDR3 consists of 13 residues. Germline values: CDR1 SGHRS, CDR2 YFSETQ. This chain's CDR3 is CASSLAGTSEAFF. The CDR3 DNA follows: TGCGCCAGCAGCTTGGCTGGGACATCTGAAGCTTTCTTT. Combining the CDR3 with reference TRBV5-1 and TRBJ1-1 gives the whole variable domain KAGVTQTPRYLIKTRGQQVTLSCSPISGHRSVSWYQQTPGQGLQFLFEYFSETQRNKGNFPGRFSGRQFSNSRSEMNVSTLELGDSALYLCASSLAGTSEAFFGQGTRLTVV.

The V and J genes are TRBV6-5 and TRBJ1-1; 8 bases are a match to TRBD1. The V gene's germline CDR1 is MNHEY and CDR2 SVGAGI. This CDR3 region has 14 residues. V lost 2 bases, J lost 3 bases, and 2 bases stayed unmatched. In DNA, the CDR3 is TGTGCCAGCAGTTACGGACAGGGAGACACTGAAGCTTTCTTT. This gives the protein CASSYGQGDTEAFF.

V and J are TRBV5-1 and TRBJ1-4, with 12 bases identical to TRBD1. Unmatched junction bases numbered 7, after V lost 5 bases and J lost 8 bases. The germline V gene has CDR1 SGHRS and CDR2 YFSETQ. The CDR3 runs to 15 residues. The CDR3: CASRPGQGAHEKLFF. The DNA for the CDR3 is TGCGCCAGCAGACCGGGACAGGGGGCTCACGAAAAACTGTTTTTT. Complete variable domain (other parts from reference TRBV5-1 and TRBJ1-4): KAGVTQTPRYLIKTRGQQVTLSCSPISGHRSVSWYQQTPGQGLQFLFEYFSETQRNKGNFPGRFSGRQFSNSRSEMNVSTLELGDSALYLCASRPGQGAHEKLFFGSGTQLSVL.

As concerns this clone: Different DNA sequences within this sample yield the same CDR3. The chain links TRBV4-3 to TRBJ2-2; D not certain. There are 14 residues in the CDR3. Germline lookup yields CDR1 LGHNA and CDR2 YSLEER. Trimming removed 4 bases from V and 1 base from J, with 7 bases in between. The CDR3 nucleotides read TGCGCCAGCAGCCCGACGGGGAACACCGGGGAGCTGTTTTTT. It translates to CASSPTGNTGELFF.

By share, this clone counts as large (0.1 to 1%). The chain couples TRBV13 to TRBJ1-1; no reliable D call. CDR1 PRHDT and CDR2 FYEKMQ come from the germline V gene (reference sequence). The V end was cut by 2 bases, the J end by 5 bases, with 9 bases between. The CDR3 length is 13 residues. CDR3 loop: CASSLKIGTEAFF. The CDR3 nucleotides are TGTGCCAGCAGCTTAAAGATTGGTACTGAAGCTTTCTTT. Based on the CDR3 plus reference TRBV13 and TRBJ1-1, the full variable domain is AAGVIQSPRHLIKEKRETATLKCYPIPRHDTVYWYQQGPGQDPQFLISFYEKMQSDKGSIPDRFSAQQFSDYHSELNMSSLELGDSALYFCASSLKIGTEAFFGQGTRLTVV.

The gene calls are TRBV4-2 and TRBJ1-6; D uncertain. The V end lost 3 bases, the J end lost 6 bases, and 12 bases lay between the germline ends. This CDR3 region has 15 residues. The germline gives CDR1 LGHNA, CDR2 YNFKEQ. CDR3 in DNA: TGTGCCAGCAGCCACCACGGGAGTGGTAATTCACCCCTCCACTTT. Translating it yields CASSHHGSGNSPLHF.

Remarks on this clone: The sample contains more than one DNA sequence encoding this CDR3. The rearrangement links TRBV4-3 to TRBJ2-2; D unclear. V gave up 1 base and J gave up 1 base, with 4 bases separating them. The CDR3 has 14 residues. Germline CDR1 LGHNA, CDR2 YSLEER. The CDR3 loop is CASSQAGNTGELFF. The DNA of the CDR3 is TGCGCCAGCAGCCAAGCAGGGAACACCGGGGAGCTGTTTTTT.